Listed below are T cell receptor beta chains from one sample, sequenced in a study of blood T cell repertoires in COVID-19. Assay: immunoSEQ multiplex PCR; the TCRdb copy retains only in-frame clones and omits some. Here the sample spans about 170,000 clones, about nine tenths being singletons. The specimen sequenced was peripheral blood. The source is a man aged 55 to 70 with acute or convalescent COVID-19. The CDR3 runs from the conserved cysteine through the conserved F or W. A D gene is named only where the DNA matches it firmly. Not every row has a clone size; where given, it reads once, few, many or a size class.

V: TRBV18; D: TRBD1; J: TRBJ2-2; size: -; DNA: TGTGCCAGCTCACCGCCGGGACAGGGGGACACCGGGGAGCTGTTTTTT; CDR3: CASSPPGQGDTGELFF
V: TRBV29-1; D: TRBD1; J: TRBJ2-1; size: -; DNA: TGCAGAGGGACAGAACACAATGAGCAGTTCTTC; CDR3: CRGTEHNEQFF
V: TRBV9; D: TRBD2; J: TRBJ2-2; size: once; DNA: TGTGCCAGCACAGCGGGAGGGTGGACCGGGGAGCTGTTTTTT; CDR3: CASTAGGWTGELFF
V: TRBV2; D: TRBD1; J: TRBJ1-1; size: -; DNA: TGTGCCAGCAGTCCACAGGGGCTGAAGAACACTGAAGCTTTCTTT; CDR3: CASSPQGLKNTEAFF
V: TRBV7-8; D: -; J: TRBJ1-1; size: -; DNA: TGTGCCAGCAGCCCCCGAGGAAACACTGAAGCTTTCTTT; CDR3: CASSPRGNTEAFF
V: TRBV27; D: TRBD1; J: TRBJ1-2; size: -; DNA: TGTGCCAGCAGTTTGACAGGGGCTGGTGGCTACACCTTC; CDR3: CASSLTGAGGYTF
V: TRBV25-1; D: -; J: TRBJ1-2; size: -; DNA: TGTGCCAGCAGTGCGGGGGGCTATGGCTACACCTTC; CDR3: CASSAGGYGYTF
V: TRBV7-9; D: TRBD1; J: TRBJ1-1; size: -; DNA: TGTGCCAGCAGCCCTCCGGGACAGGGAACTGAAGCTTTCTTT; CDR3: CASSPPGQGTEAFF
V: TRBV10-3; D: -; J: TRBJ1-5; size: -; DNA: TGTGCCATCAGTGAGGGCGGCCACCTTAGCAATCAGCCCCAGCATTTT; CDR3: CAISEGGHLSNQPQHF
V: TRBV6-2/TRBV6-3; D: -; J: TRBJ1-2; size: -; DNA: TGTGCCAGCGGCCGACAGACTAACTATGGCTACACCTTC; CDR3: CASGRQTNYGYTF
V: TRBV27; D: TRBD1; J: TRBJ1-1; size: -; DNA: TGTGCCAGCAGTCGGGAGACAGGGTGGAACACTGAAGCTTTCTTT; CDR3: CASSRETGWNTEAFF
V: TRBV2; D: -; J: TRBJ2-1; size: -; DNA: TGTGCCAGCAGTGAAGCGGGGGCAGGGGAAGAGCGAGTATCCTACAATGAGCAGTTCTTC; CDR3: CASSEAGAGEERVSYNEQFF
V: TRBV10-2; D: -; J: TRBJ2-5; size: -; DNA: TGCGCCAGCAGTGGGGCAACTGATCAAGAGACCCAGTACTTC; CDR3: CASSGATDQETQYF
V: TRBV29-1; D: -; J: TRBJ2-2; size: -; DNA: TGCAGCGTTGACAGGGGAAACACCGGGGAGCTGTTTTTT; CDR3: CSVDRGNTGELFF
V: TRBV6-5; D: -; J: TRBJ1-5; size: -; DNA: TGTGCCAGCAGTTACCTCCAGAATCAGCCCCAGCATTTT; CDR3: CASSYLQNQPQHF
V: TRBV28; D: -; J: TRBJ1-4; size: -; DNA: TGTGCCAGCAGTCTCACAGGGTCTGGACTGGCAACTAATGAAAAACTGTTTTTT; CDR3: CASSLTGSGLATNEKLFF
V: TRBV30; D: -; J: TRBJ1-2; size: -; DNA: TGTGCCTGGAGTGTACAGGGAATCGACTATGGCTACACCTTC; CDR3: CAWSVQGIDYGYTF
V: TRBV6-5; D: -; J: TRBJ1-1; size: -; DNA: TGTGCCAGCAGGGACCCCTCTACAGGTCTCACTGAAGCTTTCTTT; CDR3: CASRDPSTGLTEAFF
V: TRBV7-3; D: TRBD2; J: TRBJ2-2; size: few; DNA: TGTGCCAGCAGCTTTAGCGGGACAGAGCTGTTTTTT; CDR3: CASSFSGTELFF
V: TRBV5-1; D: -; J: TRBJ1-1; size: -; DNA: TGCGCCAGCAGCTTGGCCGGCAGGGCGGACACTGAAGCTTTCTTT; CDR3: CASSLAGRADTEAFF
V: TRBV15; D: -; J: TRBJ1-1; size: -; DNA: TGTGCCACCAGCAGAGACCGGGCAGGGCTCACTGAAGCTTTCTTT; CDR3: CATSRDRAGLTEAFF
V: TRBV5-1; D: -; J: TRBJ1-1; size: -; DNA: TGCGCCAGCAGCTTCGCAGGGGTGGACACTGAAGCTTTCTTT; CDR3: CASSFAGVDTEAFF
V: TRBV24-1; D: TRBD2; J: TRBJ2-1; size: -; DNA: TGTGCCACCAGTGATTGGACTAGCGGGAGCAGGGATGAGCAGTTCTTC; CDR3: CATSDWTSGSRDEQFF
V: TRBV24-1; D: TRBD1; J: TRBJ1-5; size: -; DNA: TGTGCCACCGCCGCGGGGGACAGGGACGCCGGCAATCAGCCCCAGCATTTT; CDR3: CATAAGDRDAGNQPQHF
V: TRBV5-5; D: TRBD1; J: TRBJ2-2; size: -; DNA: TGTGCCAGCAGCGCCGCAGACAGGGTAAACACCGGGGAGCTGTTTTTT; CDR3: CASSAADRVNTGELFF
V: TRBV3-1/TRBV3-2; D: TRBD1; J: TRBJ1-4; size: -; DNA: TGTGCCAGCAGCCCCGGGACAGTTGCAACTAATGAAAAACTGTTTTTT; CDR3: CASSPGTVATNEKLFF
V: TRBV24-1; D: -; J: TRBJ1-1; size: -; DNA: TGTGCCACCAGTGATTGTACGGGGAACACTGAAGCTTTCTTT; CDR3: CATSDCTGNTEAFF
V: TRBV27; D: -; J: TRBJ2-7; size: few; DNA: TGTGCCAGCAGCCCAGGGGCAAGCCCGCTATACGAGCAGTACTTC; CDR3: CASSPGASPLYEQYF
V: TRBV3-1/TRBV3-2; D: -; J: TRBJ1-1; size: -; DNA: TGTGCCAGCAGCCCACGACCTAGGGGAAATGAAGCTTTCTTT; CDR3: CASSPRPRGNEAFF
V: TRBV10-3; D: -; J: TRBJ1-1; size: -; DNA: TGTGCCATCTCAGGGGACCGGGGCACTGAAGCTTTCTTT; CDR3: CAISGDRGTEAFF
V: TRBV10-3; D: -; J: TRBJ2-1; size: -; DNA: TGTGCCATCAGTGGTACGGGGGACAATGAGCAGTTCTTC; CDR3: CAISGTGDNEQFF
V: TRBV24-1; D: -; J: TRBJ2-2; size: -; DNA: TGTGCCACCAGTGAGACGGGATTAGGCGGGGAGCTGTTTTTT; CDR3: CATSETGLGGELFF
V: TRBV29-1; D: TRBD1; J: TRBJ2-1; size: once; DNA: TGCAGCGTCTATGGACAGGGGGGTTACAATGAGCAGTTCTTC; CDR3: CSVYGQGGYNEQFF
V: TRBV19; D: -; J: TRBJ2-5; size: -; DNA: TGTGCCAGTAGTAGTAGTGAAGGGGCCCAGTACTTC; CDR3: CASSSSEGAQYF
V: TRBV11-3; D: -; J: TRBJ1-1; size: -; DNA: TGTGCCAGCAGCTTAGCGGGGGGTAGCACTGAAGCTTTCTTT; CDR3: CASSLAGGSTEAFF
V: TRBV19; D: -; J: TRBJ1-1; size: -; DNA: TGTGCCAGTAGTATCGACAGTGCTACTGAAGCTTTCTTT; CDR3: CASSIDSATEAFF
V: TRBV11-3; D: -; J: TRBJ2-3; size: -; DNA: TGTGCCAGCAGCCCTGTTGCGAGCACAGATACGCAGTATTTT; CDR3: CASSPVASTDTQYF
V: TRBV18; D: TRBD1; J: TRBJ2-5; size: -; DNA: TGTGCCAGCTCACCTGTGACAGGGGGCGGAGAGACCCAGTACTTC; CDR3: CASSPVTGGGETQYF
V: TRBV15; D: -; J: TRBJ1-1; size: -; DNA: TGTGCCACCAGGGATTCAGAGGTGAACACTGAAGCTTTCTTT; CDR3: CATRDSEVNTEAFF
V: TRBV5-4; D: -; J: TRBJ2-3; size: once; DNA: TGTGCCAGCAGCCCTGAGACAGGACTTACATCAGATACGCAGTATTTT; CDR3: CASSPETGLTSDTQYF
V: TRBV2; D: TRBD1; J: TRBJ1-1; size: -; DNA: TGTGCCAGCAGTGAAGCCAGGGGGCAAACGGCTGAAGCTTTCTTT; CDR3: CASSEARGQTAEAFF
V: TRBV6-5; D: -; J: TRBJ1-5; size: -; DNA: TGTGCCAGCAGCCCCGAGGGAGGGTACAATCAGCCCCAGCATTTT; CDR3: CASSPEGGYNQPQHF
V: TRBV24-1; D: TRBD2; J: TRBJ2-1; size: -; DNA: TGTGCCACCAGTGACCCCCCTAGCGGGAGGGGTCATGAGCAGTTCTTC; CDR3: CATSDPPSGRGHEQFF
V: TRBV19; D: TRBD1; J: TRBJ1-2; size: -; DNA: TGTGCCAGTAGTATGGGACAGGCGAACACCTTC; CDR3: CASSMGQANTF
V: TRBV9; D: -; J: TRBJ2-2; size: -; DNA: TGTGCCAGCAGCAGCTACACCGGGGAGCTGTTTTTT; CDR3: CASSSYTGELFF
V: TRBV27; D: TRBD1; J: TRBJ2-4; size: -; DNA: TGTGCCAGCAGCCGATGGGGACAGAAGCAGTACTTC; CDR3: CASSRWGQKQYF
V: TRBV19; D: TRBD2; J: TRBJ2-5; size: -; DNA: TGTGCCAGTAGGCCAAACATAGCGGGGGCCGGCGGAGAGACCCAGTACTTC; CDR3: CASRPNIAGAGGETQYF
V: TRBV3-1/TRBV3-2; D: TRBD1; J: TRBJ1-6; size: once; DNA: TGTGCCAGCAGCCAAGCACAGGGGAATTCACCCCTCCACTTT; CDR3: CASSQAQGNSPLHF
V: TRBV2; D: -; J: TRBJ2-1; size: -; DNA: TGTGCCAGCAGTCCTGAGAGCAATGAGCAGTTCTTC; CDR3: CASSPESNEQFF
V: TRBV7-9; D: -; J: TRBJ1-1; size: -; DNA: TGTGCCAGCAGACCTCCGGGACTTATGAACACTGAAGCTTTCTTT; CDR3: CASRPPGLMNTEAFF
V: TRBV6-6; D: TRBD1; J: TRBJ1-1; size: -; DNA: TGTGCCAGCAGTTCAGGACAGGGAGGGGTGAACACTGAAGCTTTCTTT; CDR3: CASSSGQGGVNTEAFF
V: TRBV9; D: TRBD1; J: TRBJ2-3; size: -; DNA: TGTGCCAGCAGCGTAGAGGGACGGACAGGGGGTTACACAGATACGCAGTATTTT; CDR3: CASSVEGRTGGYTDTQYF
V: TRBV5-4; D: -; J: TRBJ2-3; size: -; DNA: TGTGCCAGCAGCTTATTCGGGAGCACAGATACGCAGTATTTT; CDR3: CASSLFGSTDTQYF
V: TRBV18; D: -; J: TRBJ2-5; size: -; DNA: TGTGCCAGCGGGGACAACGAGGGAGAGACCCAGTACTTC; CDR3: CASGDNEGETQYF
V: TRBV19; D: TRBD2; J: TRBJ2-1; size: -; DNA: TGTGCCAGTAGTACATTAGCGGGAGTTATTCAGTTCTTC; CDR3: CASSTLAGVIQFF
V: TRBV9; D: TRBD2; J: TRBJ2-6; size: -; DNA: TGTGCCAGCAGCGTAGCGGGGGGGAGGGTGATAGGGGCCAACGTCCTGACTTTC; CDR3: CASSVAGGRVIGANVLTF
V: TRBV7-9; D: -; J: TRBJ1-3; size: -; DNA: TGTGCCAGCAGCTTTATGACAGGTATAGAGTCTGGAAACACCATATATTTT; CDR3: CASSFMTGIESGNTIYF